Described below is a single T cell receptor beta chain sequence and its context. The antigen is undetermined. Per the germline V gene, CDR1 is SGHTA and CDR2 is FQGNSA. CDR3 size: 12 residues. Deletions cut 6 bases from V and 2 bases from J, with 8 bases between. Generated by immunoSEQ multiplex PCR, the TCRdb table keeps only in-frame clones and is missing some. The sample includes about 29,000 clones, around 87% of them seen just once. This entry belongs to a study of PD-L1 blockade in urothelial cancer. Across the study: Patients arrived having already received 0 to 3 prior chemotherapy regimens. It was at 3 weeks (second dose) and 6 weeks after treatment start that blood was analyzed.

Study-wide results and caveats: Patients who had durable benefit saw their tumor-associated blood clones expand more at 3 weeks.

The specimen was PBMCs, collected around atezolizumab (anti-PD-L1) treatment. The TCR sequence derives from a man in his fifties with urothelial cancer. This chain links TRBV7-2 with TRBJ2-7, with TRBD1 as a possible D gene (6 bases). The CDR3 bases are TGTGCCAGCAGGACAGGCCCCTACGAGCAGTACTTC. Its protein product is CASRTGPYEQYF.